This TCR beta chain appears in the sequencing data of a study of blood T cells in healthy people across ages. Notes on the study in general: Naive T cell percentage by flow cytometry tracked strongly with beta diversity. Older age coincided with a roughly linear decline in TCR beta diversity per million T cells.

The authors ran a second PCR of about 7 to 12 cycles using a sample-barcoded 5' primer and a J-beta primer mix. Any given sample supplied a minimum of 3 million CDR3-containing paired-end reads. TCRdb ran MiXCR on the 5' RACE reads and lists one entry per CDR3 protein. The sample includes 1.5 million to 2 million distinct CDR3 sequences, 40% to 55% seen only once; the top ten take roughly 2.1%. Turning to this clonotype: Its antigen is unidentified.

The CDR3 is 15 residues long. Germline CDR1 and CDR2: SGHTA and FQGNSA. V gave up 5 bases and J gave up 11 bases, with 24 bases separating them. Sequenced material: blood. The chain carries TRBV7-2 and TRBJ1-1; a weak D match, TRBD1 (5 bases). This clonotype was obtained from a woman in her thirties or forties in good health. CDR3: CASSPIGQGLFEAFF. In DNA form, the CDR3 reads TGTGCCAGCAGCCCCATCGGTCAGGGCCTCTTCGAGGCTTTCTTT.